Each of the 30 T cell receptor beta chains below was sequenced from the same sample in a study of early stage breast cancer tumors. The method was immunoSEQ multiplex PCR; TCRdb's version includes in-frame clones alone and lacks a portion of them. The table lists 8,500 to 10,000 clones, 78% of them singletons. The sample comprised normal breast tissue next to the tumor. The receptor source for this set is a person between 35 and 49 years old with breast cancer.

The chain combines TRBV4-3 with TRBJ2-7; maybe TRBD2 (5 bases). V dropped 2 bases and J dropped 1 base, with 9 bases sitting between them. This CDR3 has 14 residues. Germline values: CDR1 LGHNA, CDR2 YSLEER. The CDR3 DNA reads TGCGCCAGCAGCCAACCACTAGTGTCCTACGAGCAGTACTTC. This codes for CASSQPLVSYEQYF.

The chain employs TRBV6-6 and TRBJ2-5, with no clear D. The ends were cut back, 7 bases at V and 4 bases at J, with 7 bases in the middle. Germline V CDR1 and CDR2: MNHNY, SVGAGI (reference sequence). This CDR3 has 11 residues. The CDR3 spells CASKQRETQYF. CDR3 nucleotides: TGTGCCAGCAAGCAAAGAGAGACCCAGTACTTC.

The chain couples TRBV10-3 to TRBJ1-3; D unresolved. Between the trimmed V and J ends, which lost 8 bases and 0 bases, there was a span of 17 bases. The length of the CDR3 is 16 residues. In germline, CDR1 is ENHRY, CDR2 SYGVKD. The CDR3 DNA follows: TGTGCCATCGATCCTTCACCTTCCCTCTCTGGAAACACCATATATTTT. Protein product: CAIDPSPSLSGNTIYF.

J is TRBJ2-1 and V is TRBV7-3; D is perhaps TRBD1 (6 bases). Germline values: CDR1 SGHTA, CDR2 FQGTGA. The CDR3 is 18 residues long. Trimming stripped 4 bases from V and 0 bases from J, with 19 bases between. The CDR3 spells CASSSRDTRGSSYNEQFF. The CDR3 DNA reads as TGTGCCAGCAGCTCTCGGGACACCCGAGGAAGCTCCTACAATGAGCAGTTCTTC.

The gene calls are TRBV10-1 and TRBJ1-5; 9 nucleotides match TRBD1. Germline trimming cut 0 bases from V and 2 bases from J; bases unmatched to any gene: 8. CDR3 length equals 18 residues. CDR1 and CDR2 from the germline V gene are WNHNN and SYGVQD (reference sequence). The CDR3, as DNA: TGCGCCAGCAGTGAGTCAGGACAGGGGAAGGGAGGCAATCAGCCCCAGCATTTT. It is translated as CASSESGQGKGGNQPQHF.

V is TRBV30 and J is TRBJ2-2; D may be TRBD1 or TRBD2 (5 bases each). The CDR3 has 13 amino acids. Germline V gene data show CDR1 as GTSNPN and CDR2 as SVGIG (reference sequence). V was pared by 5 bases and J by 8 bases, with 15 bases between. DNA for the CDR3: TGTGCCTGGGATACACGGGGCATGGGGGAGCTGTTTTTT. Amino acids: CAWDTRGMGELFF.

J is TRBJ2-7 and V is TRBV11-2; D is unresolved. CDR1 SGHAT and CDR2 FQNNGV come from the germline V gene. V was trimmed by 6 bases and J by 6 bases, leaving 18 bases between them. CDR3 length: 14 amino acids. CDR3 coding DNA: TGTGCCAGCAGGATCGGCGGTCAGCCTGGCGAGCAGTACTTC. As protein: CASRIGGQPGEQYF.

The chain joins TRBV7-9 to TRBJ1-3, with D possibly matching TRBD1 (6 bases). The V and J ends lost 3 bases and 0 bases respectively, with 12 bases between them. The CDR3 is made up of 16 amino acids. Germline-derived CDR1 and CDR2 are SEHNR and FQNEAQ (reference sequence). Here the CDR3 reads CASSLDRDTSGNTIYF. The CDR3 region has the DNA TGTGCCAGCAGCTTGGACCGGGACACCTCTGGAAACACCATATATTTT.

Details on this clone: Other DNA sequences in the same sample also yield this CDR3. This chain links TRBV30 with TRBJ1-5, with D tentatively TRBD1 (5 bases). The germline gives CDR1 GTSNPN, CDR2 SVGIG (reference sequence). The CDR3 extends over 14 amino acids. The V end was cut by 1 base, the J end by 7 bases, with 14 bases between. The CDR3 reads CAWSEGPGNQPQHF. CDR3 DNA sequence: TGTGCCTGGAGTGAGGGGCCAGGGAACCAGCCCCAGCATTTT.

The chain carries TRBV5-1 and TRBJ1-3; D is perhaps TRBD1 (6 bases). V was trimmed by 0 bases and J by 9 bases, leaving 19 bases between them. CDR1 and CDR2 from the germline V gene are SGHRS and YFSETQ. The CDR3 runs to 16 residues. The CDR3 loop is CASSLGPREQGTTIYF. The CDR3 DNA reads TGCGCCAGCAGCTTGGGACCCAGGGAGCAGGGGACCACCATATATTTT.

The CDR3 DNA sequence: TGTGCCACCTCCTGGACACCGAACACCGGGGAGCTGTTTTTT. Protein product: CATSWTPNTGELFF. The chain recombines TRBV19 with TRBJ2-2; the D gene is possibly TRBD1 (5 bases). The CDR3 length is 14 residues. CDR1 LNHDA and CDR2 SQIVND come from the germline V gene (reference sequence). V was cut by 10 bases and J by 0 bases, with 12 bases left in between.

V and J are TRBV11-1 and TRBJ2-2, with unresolved D. V was shortened by 1 base and J by 5 bases, with 5 bases between the two germline ends. Germline V lookup: CDR1 SGHAT, CDR2 FQDESV (reference sequence). The length of the CDR3 is 13 residues. Here the CDR3 reads CASSLVGTGELFF. The CDR3 DNA sequence: TGTGCCAGCAGCTTAGTGGGGACCGGGGAGCTGTTTTTT.

The chain uses TRBV27 and TRBJ2-7; 7 nucleotides agree with TRBD1. Germline loops: CDR1 MNHEY, CDR2 SMNVEV (reference sequence). This CDR3 has 15 residues. V shed 5 bases, J shed 2 bases, and the junction held 9 bases outside the gene matches. The CDR3: CASSPRRQGTYEQYF. The CDR3 DNA reads as TGTGCCAGCAGTCCCCGACGACAGGGTACCTACGAGCAGTACTTC.

The V gene is TRBV30, the J gene TRBJ2-1, with 7 nucleotides matching TRBD2. The CDR3 runs to 13 residues. Germline assignment: CDR1 GTSNPN and CDR2 SVGIG (reference sequence). V was clipped by 7 bases and J by 6 bases; unmatched bases: 9. CDR3 sequence reads: CASSAGNINEQFF. In DNA, the CDR3 is TGTGCCTCCTCAGCGGGAAATATCAATGAGCAGTTCTTC.

This chain uses TRBV5-1 with TRBJ2-1, with D maybe TRBD2 (6 bases). V dropped 0 bases and J dropped 2 bases, with 9 bases sitting between them. Germline lookup yields CDR1 SGHRS and CDR2 YFSETQ. This CDR3 has 15 residues. The CDR3 region is CASSLAGEPYNEQFF. The CDR3, as DNA: TGCGCCAGCAGCTTGGCGGGGGAGCCCTACAATGAGCAGTTCTTC. The entire variable domain, with the rest obtained from reference TRBV5-1 and TRBJ2-1, is as follows: KAGVTQTPRYLIKTRGQQVTLSCSPISGHRSVSWYQQTPGQGLQFLFEYFSETQRNKGNFPGRFSGRQFSNSRSEMNVSTLELGDSALYLCASSLAGEPYNEQFFGPGTRLTVL.

The rearrangement uses TRBV5-1 and TRBJ1-4; 9 nucleotides match TRBD1. The CDR3 covers 14 residues. V was pared by 3 bases and J by 4 bases, with 1 base of the junction left unmatched. Per germline, CDR1 SGHRS and CDR2 YFSETQ. The CDR3, as DNA: TGCGCCAGCAGCTCGGGACAGGGTAATGAAAAACTGTTTTTT. Amino acids: CASSSGQGNEKLFF. The variable domain in full, completed from reference TRBV5-1 and TRBJ1-4, reads KAGVTQTPRYLIKTRGQQVTLSCSPISGHRSVSWYQQTPGQGLQFLFEYFSETQRNKGNFPGRFSGRQFSNSRSEMNVSTLELGDSALYLCASSSGQGNEKLFFGSGTQLSVL.

The chain uses TRBV11-2 and TRBJ2-7, with D perhaps matching TRBD2 (6 bases). This CDR3 comprises 14 residues. Germline CDR1 and CDR2: SGHAT and FQNNGV. V was trimmed by 3 bases and J by 1 base, leaving 10 bases between them. CDR3: CASSFGGVSYEQYF. The CDR3 bases are TGTGCCAGCAGCTTCGGGGGAGTTTCCTACGAGCAGTACTTC.

This chain connects TRBV6-5 to TRBJ2-1, with unresolved D. The CDR3 runs 13 residues. V dropped 4 bases and J dropped 9 bases, with 13 bases sitting between them. Germline CDR1 is MNHEY and CDR2 is SVGAGI. The CDR3: CASSSDHIGEQFF. The CDR3 DNA sequence: TGTGCCAGCAGTTCCGATCATATAGGTGAGCAGTTCTTC.

The table lists this clone with a count of one. The rearrangement joins TRBV7-9 to TRBJ2-3; D call uncertain. Germline lookup yields CDR1 SEHNR and CDR2 FQNEAQ (reference sequence). Trimming stripped 5 bases from V and 6 bases from J, with 6 bases between. The CDR3 length is 11 residues. The CDR3 DNA reads TGTGCCAGCAGCGCCCAGGATACGCAGTATTTT. It specifies CASSAQDTQYF. Variable domain in full (rest from reference TRBV7-9 and TRBJ2-3): DTGVSQNPRHKITKRGQNVTFRCDPISEHNRLYWYRQTLGQGPEFLTYFQNEAQLEKSRLLSDRFSAERPKGSFSTLEIQRTEQGDSAMYLCASSAQDTQYFGPGTRLTVL.

Of note for this clone: At one boundary the junction diverges from the germline segment, which might be a read error. The chain links TRBV7-7 to TRBJ1-2, with D unresolved. The CDR3 length is 13 residues. The V gene's germline CDR1 is SSHAT and CDR2 FNYEAQ (reference sequence). DNA for the CDR3: TGTGCTAGCAGCTTTCAGGACCTGGGGGGCTACACCTTC. It is translated as CASSFQDLGGYTF. Filled out from reference TRBV7-7 and TRBJ1-2, the complete variable domain reads GAGVSQSPRYKVTKRGQDVTLRCDPISSHATLYWYQQALGQGPEFLTYFNYEAQPDKSGLPSDRFSAERPEGSISTLTIQRTEQRDSAMYRCASSFQDLGGYTFGSGTRLTVV.

The V and J genes are TRBV5-4 and TRBJ2-5; TRBD2 matches at 7 bases. V lost 0 bases and J lost 4; bases outside the gene matches: 9. Per germline, CDR1 SGHNT and CDR2 YYREEE (reference sequence). This CDR3 region has 16 residues. CDR3 DNA sequence: TGTGCCAGCAGCTTGGCCGTGGGAGGCGGGGGAGAGACCCAGTACTTC. This translates into CASSLAVGGGGETQYF. The full variable domain, completed using reference TRBV5-4 and TRBJ2-5, is ETGVTQSPTHLIKTRGQQVTLRCSSQSGHNTVSWYQQALGQGPQFIFQYYREEENGRGNFPPRFSGLQFPNYSSELNVNALELDDSALYLCASSLAVGGGGETQYFGPGTRLLVL.

In nucleotides, the CDR3 is TGTGCCAGCAGCCAGGGAACTAGCGGGCAGGATTGGACCCAGTACTTC. Translated, it gives CASSQGTSGQDWTQYF. This chain links TRBV14 with TRBJ2-5; 9 bases match TRBD2. This CDR3 has 16 amino acids. Germline V gene sequence: CDR1 SGHDN, CDR2 FVKESK. The V gene end was trimmed by 3 bases and the J gene end by 7 bases; junction bases not matched to a gene: 12. The variable domain in full, with the rest retrieved from reference TRBV14 and TRBJ2-5, is EAGVTQFPSHSVIEKGQTVTLRCDPISGHDNLYWYRRVMGKEIKFLLHFVKESKQDESGMPNNRFLAERTGGTYSTLKVQPAELEDSGVYFCASSQGTSGQDWTQYFGPGTRLLVL.

V and J are TRBV7-6 and TRBJ1-4; D gene unclear. V was cut by 1 base and J by 7 bases, with 10 bases left in between. Germline V CDR1 and CDR2: SGHVS, FNYEAQ. The CDR3 spans 14 residues. The CDR3: CASSLEVSVEKLFF. The DNA for the CDR3 is TGTGCCAGCAGCTTAGAAGTGTCGGTTGAAAAACTGTTTTTT.

This clone has more than one count but fewer than ten. The chain recombines TRBV18 with TRBJ1-2, with 9 bases aligning to TRBD1. The CDR3 runs 15 residues. Germline values: CDR1 KGHSH, CDR2 LQKENI. With V trimmed by 3 bases and J by 1 base, 3 bases remained unmatched. The CDR3 bases are TGTGCCAGCTCACCCGACAGGGGGAATAACTATGGCTACACCTTC. Translated: CASSPDRGNNYGYTF.

This rearrangement joins TRBV30 to TRBJ1-1; D gene uncertain. The ends were cut back, 1 base at V and 11 bases at J, with 14 bases in the middle. The germline gives CDR1 GTSNPN, CDR2 SVGIG (reference sequence). CDR3 length equals 12 residues. This chain's CDR3 is CAWSARWSRAFF. The CDR3 bases are TGTGCCTGGAGTGCCCGGTGGTCTCGGGCTTTCTTT.

V gene TRBV7-6 combines with J gene TRBJ1-2; unclear D gene. This CDR3 region has 13 residues. Germline V CDR1 and CDR2: SGHVS, FNYEAQ. Trimming left V 4 bases short and J 4 bases short, with 10 bases between. The CDR3 is CASSSGNLYGYTF. CDR3 in DNA: TGTGCCAGCAGCTCCGGTAACCTCTATGGCTACACCTTC. Based on the CDR3 plus reference TRBV7-6 and TRBJ1-2, the full variable domain is GAGVSQSPRYKVTKRGQDVALRCDPISGHVSLYWYRQALGQGPEFLTYFNYEAQQDKSGLPNDRFSAERPEGSISTLTIQRTEQRDSAMYRCASSSGNLYGYTFGSGTRLTVV.

V usage is TRBV4-1 and J usage is TRBJ2-7; weak D call: TRBD2 (5 bases). Germline V lookup: CDR1 MGHRA, CDR2 YSYEKL. CDR3 size: 16 residues. Trimming removed 3 bases at V and 4 bases at J, with 19 bases between. In DNA form, the CDR3 reads TGCGCCAGCAGCCACCTCCCTCGGGGATCTGGGTACGAGCAGTACTTC. Protein sequence: CASSHLPRGSGYEQYF.

This chain joins TRBV2 and TRBJ1-5; TRBD1 might be the D (5 bases). CDR3 length: 12 residues. V dropped 1 base and J dropped 11 bases, with 9 bases sitting between them. Germline CDR1 SNHLY, CDR2 FYNNEI. CDR3 sequence (DNA): TGTGCCAGCAGTGAAGGCCGACAGACCCAGCATTTT. Amino acid sequence: CASSEGRQTQHF.

This clone was recorded a few times. The rearrangement links TRBV15 to TRBJ1-4; D is ambiguous. Germline CDR1 LNHNV, CDR2 YYDKDF (reference sequence). This CDR3 region has 14 residues. Trimming pared 1 base from V and 8 bases from J, leaving 11 bases between. CDR3 DNA sequence: TGTGCCACCAGCAGAGGGAATTTGAACGAAAAACTGTTTTTT. This gives the protein CATSRGNLNEKLFF.

The V and J genes are TRBV28 and TRBJ1-5; 7 bases map to TRBD1. Germline values: CDR1 MDHEN, CDR2 SYDVKM. V gave up 0 bases and J gave up 7 bases; unmatched junction bases: 3. The CDR3 runs to 14 residues. CDR3 coding DNA: TGTGCCAGCAGTTTATGGCAGGGGGGGCAGCCCCAGCATTTT. Its translation: CASSLWQGGQPQHF. The variable domain in full, with the rest retrieved from reference TRBV28 and TRBJ1-5, is DVKVTQSSRYLVKRTGEKVFLECVQDMDHENMFWYRQDPGLGLRLIYFSYDVKMKEKGDIPEGYSVSREKKERFSLILESASTNQTSMYLCASSLWQGGQPQHFGDGTRLSIL.